This TCR beta chain was captured in a study of shared clonotypes between healthy human individuals. There are many counts of this clone. Method: immunoSEQ multiplex PCR; TCRdb's copy keeps in-frame clones and lacks some. This table has 470,000 or so clones, 70% to 80% appearing once. Source material: PBMCs. This receptor was taken from a woman aged 40 to 50 in good health. Some clones in this sample may be carry-over from other donors' samples.

The CDR3 here is CASSDTPGTSTGELFF. The CDR3 nucleotides read TGTGCCAGCAGTGATACACCCGGGACGAGCACCGGGGAGCTGTTTTTT. This chain joins TRBV6-1 and TRBJ2-2; possibly TRBD1 or TRBD2 for D (5 bases each). The ends were cut back, 3 bases at V and 4 bases at J, with 15 bases in the middle. Germline CDR1 MNHNS, CDR2 SASEGT. CDR3 length: 16 residues.